The 13 T cell receptor beta chains reported below all come from one sample, sequenced in a study of beta chain features in type 1 diabetes. Expressed TCRB transcripts were sequenced after all isolated RNA was converted to cDNA. Sequenced by immunoSEQ multiplex PCR; TCRdb stores in-frame clones only, minus some. The data hold about 360,000 clones, with roughly 12% observed a single time. Source material: naive CD4+ T cells from blood. Receptors originate from a man between 18 and 29 years old in good health.

The chain couples TRBV2 to TRBJ1-5, with 9 bases fitting TRBD1. The CDR3 extends over 12 amino acids. V dropped 8 bases and J dropped 9; count of bases not matched to a gene: 5. Germline lookup yields CDR1 SNHLY and CDR2 FYNNEI. The CDR3 bases are TGTGCCAGCGGGACAGGGTTTCGGCCCCAGCATTTT. Its protein is CASGTGFRPQHF.

The chain employs TRBV7-3 and TRBJ2-1, with 11 bases identical to TRBD1. This CDR3 comprises 15 residues. The junction had 6 bases not matched to a gene; V was cut back by 5 bases and J by 6 bases. Germline CDR1 and CDR2: SGHTA and FQGTGA. This chain's CDR3 is CASSHPGQGGNEQFF. As DNA, the CDR3 is TGTGCCAGCAGCCACCCGGGACAGGGGGGCAATGAGCAGTTCTTC.

This clone has more than one count but fewer than ten. The genes are TRBV6-1 and TRBJ2-5; D ambiguous. CDR3 length equals 14 residues. Germline lookup yields CDR1 MNHNS and CDR2 SASEGT. V lost 6 bases and J lost 0, with 11 bases in between. The CDR3 region has the DNA TGTGCCAGCAGATCACACCCGTACCAAGAGACCCAGTACTTC. It codes for CASRSHPYQETQYF.

The rearrangement links TRBV7-2 to TRBJ2-5; D unclear. Germline-derived CDR1 and CDR2 are SGHTA and FQGNSA. This CDR3 is built from 14 residues. Trimming shortened V by 0 bases and J by 2 bases, and 7 bases separated the two germline ends. This chain's CDR3 is CASSLALGQETQYF. In DNA, the CDR3 is TGTGCCAGCAGCTTAGCGCTCGGTCAAGAGACCCAGTACTTC. Drawing the rest from reference TRBV7-2 and TRBJ2-5, the complete variable domain is GAGVSQSPSNKVTEKGKDVELRCDPISGHTALYWYRQSLGQGLEFLIYFQGNSAPDKSGLPSDRFSAERTGGSVSTLTIQRTQQEDSAVYLCASSLALGQETQYFGPGTRLLVL.

V gene TRBV9 combines with J gene TRBJ2-3; D possibly corresponds to TRBD2 (6 bases). V was trimmed by 0 bases and J by 2 bases, leaving 13 bases between them. The CDR3 spans 16 residues. Per the germline V gene, CDR1 is SGDLS and CDR2 is YYNGEE. Written as DNA, the CDR3 is TGTGCCAGCAGCGTAGGGGTAGCGGACTCCACAGATACGCAGTATTTT. This translates into CASSVGVADSTDTQYF.

This sequence joins TRBV29-1 and TRBJ1-2; D remains ambiguous. CDR1 is SQVTM, CDR2 ANQGSEA, per germline. The germline V and J ends were trimmed by 5 bases and 2 bases, with 9 bases remaining between them. This CDR3 has 12 residues. In DNA form, the CDR3 reads TGCAGCGTTCAGGACTGGAACTATGGCTACACCTTC. Protein product: CSVQDWNYGYTF.

The chain recombines TRBV5-1 with TRBJ2-1, with D perhaps TRBD1 (6 bases). The length of the CDR3 is 15 residues. The V and J ends lost 1 base and 7 bases respectively, with 15 bases between them. In germline, CDR1 is SGHRS, CDR2 YFSETQ. CDR3 DNA sequence: TGCGCCAGCAGCTTGAAACAGGGCCTAGAGAATGAGCAGTTCTTC. Amino acid sequence: CASSLKQGLENEQFF.

This clone was observed a few times. This sample includes further DNA sequences coding for the same CDR3. V is TRBV18 and J is TRBJ2-1; D may be TRBD1 (6 bases). The CDR3 runs to 13 residues. The germline V and J ends were trimmed by 1 base and 6 bases, with 7 bases remaining between them. CDR1 and CDR2 (germline): KGHSH, LQKENI. CDR3 residues: CASSPRTVNEQFF. CDR3 DNA: TGTGCCAGCTCACCACGGACAGTCAATGAGCAGTTCTTC.

The rearrangement links TRBV28 to TRBJ2-2, with no clear D. This CDR3 comprises 16 residues. Germline loops: CDR1 MDHEN, CDR2 SYDVKM. V was pared by 3 bases and J by 1 base, with 12 bases between. For the CDR3, the DNA is TGTGCCAGCAGTTTCTGGCAGGTTAAGAACACCGGGGAGCTGTTTTTT. Amino acids: CASSFWQVKNTGELFF.

This clone has more than one count but fewer than ten. This rearrangement joins TRBV29-1 to TRBJ1-1; no clear D gene. The CDR3 has 11 residues. Germline V CDR1 and CDR2: SQVTM, ANQGSEA. V was trimmed by 6 bases and J by 2 bases, leaving 7 bases between them. The CDR3 sequence is CSVQSNTEAFF. The CDR3 DNA reads TGCAGCGTACAGAGCAACACTGAAGCTTTCTTT. Based on the CDR3 plus reference TRBV29-1 and TRBJ1-1, the full variable domain is SAVISQKPSRDICQRGTSLTIQCQVDSQVTMMFWYRQQPGQSLTLIATANQGSEATYESGFVIDKFPISRPNLTFSTLTVSNMSPEDSSIYLCSVQSNTEAFFGQGTRLTVV.

This clone was seen a handful of times. V and J are TRBV2 and TRBJ2-1; 7 positions match TRBD2. The germline CDR1 and CDR2 sequences are SNHLY and FYNNEI. CDR3 size: 15 residues. V dropped 6 bases and J dropped 9; count of bases not matched to a gene: 14. Written as DNA, the CDR3 is TGTGCCAGCAGGGAGCGGGACTACTCTTTGGCTGAGCAGTTCTTC. This translates into CASRERDYSLAEQFF.

The V call is TRBV9, the J call TRBJ2-2, with D possibly matching TRBD1 (6 bases). Trimming stripped 1 base from V and 2 bases from J, with 12 bases between. Germline CDR1 and CDR2: SGDLS and YYNGEE. The CDR3 runs 16 residues. DNA of the CDR3: TGTGCCAGCAGCGTAAGGGGGACGGTAAACACCGGGGAGCTGTTTTTT. Translated, it gives CASSVRGTVNTGELFF.

This clone showed up just a few times. The chain employs TRBV14 and TRBJ1-1, with D hard to call. Trimming removed 4 bases at V and 5 bases at J, with 14 bases between. The CDR3 consists of 14 residues. Germline CDR1 and CDR2: SGHDN and FVKESK. The CDR3 loop reads CASSPMREGTEAFF. The CDR3 DNA reads TGTGCCAGCAGCCCGATGAGGGAGGGAACTGAAGCTTTCTTT.